The rows below give T cell receptor beta chains drawn from one sample of a study of identical twins. Each CDR3 protein is one row after TCRdb ran MiXCR on the 5' RACE reads. The sample yields fewer than 250,000 distinct CDR3 sequences, around 6.8% seen once. This sample was shared with a second study, whose subject was yellow fever vaccine responses in identical twins.

The specimen was memory (CD45RO+) T cells sorted from blood. These receptors all come from a woman between 18 and 29 years old in good health. Each CDR3 is given with its conserved first and last residue. D genes are given only for firm matches. Clone sizes are given selectively: once, few, many, or a class where the clone is expanded.

v_call,d_call,clone_size,j_call,cdr3_nt,cdr3_aa
TRBV12-3/TRBV12-4,.,.,TRBJ2-3,TGTGCCAGCAGTTCACCTCGGGACGGCCTTGTCACAGATACGCAGTATTTT,CASSSPRDGLVTDTQYF
TRBV6-1,.,many,TRBJ2-2,TGTGCCAGCAGTGAAGCGCCTGTATCCTCCGGGGAGCTGTTTTTT,CASSEAPVSSGELFF
TRBV27,TRBD2,few,TRBJ2-3,TGTGCCAGCAGTTTAAAAGAGGTAGCGGGGGCCAGCACAGATACGCAGTATTTT,CASSLKEVAGASTDTQYF
TRBV28,.,.,TRBJ2-5,TGTGCCAGCAGTCTCCGGGACTCTTGGGAGACCCAGTACTTC,CASSLRDSWETQYF
TRBV20-1,TRBD1,.,TRBJ1-5,TGCAGTGCTAGGGGTATAGGGGGACAGGGGAAGATATTAAGCAATCAGCCCCAGCATTTT,CSARGIGGQGKILSNQPQHF
TRBV5-4,.,few,TRBJ2-7,TGTGCCAGCAGTTACCTGGGTTCCTACGAGCAGTACTTC,CASSYLGSYEQYF
TRBV30,.,few,TRBJ2-3,TGTGCCTGGGGCGCCGGGACGGCTACAGATACGCAGTATTTT,CAWGAGTATDTQYF
TRBV20-1,.,many,TRBJ2-7,TGCAGTGCTAGCGCAGGTACCCACTACGAGCAGTACTTC,CSASAGTHYEQYF
TRBV19,TRBD2,.,TRBJ2-7,TGTGCCAGTAGTATTCCTCGACTAGCGGGAGCTAACGAGCAGTACTTC,CASSIPRLAGANEQYF
TRBV7-2,.,many,TRBJ1-2,TGTGCCAGCCTTAAGATGGCGGACCCTAACTATGGCTACACCTTC,CASLKMADPNYGYTF
TRBV11-2,.,.,TRBJ1-1,TGTGCCAGCAGCTTATTCCTTTCGAACACTGAAGCTTTCTTT,CASSLFLSNTEAFF
TRBV28,.,many,TRBJ1-2,TGTGCCAGCAGTTTAATTGGCCTTTATGGCTACACCTTC,CASSLIGLYGYTF
TRBV20-1,.,many,TRBJ2-1,TGCAGTGCCAGGACAGTGGGGAATGAGCAGTTCTTC,CSARTVGNEQFF
TRBV5-1,.,many,TRBJ1-1,TGCGCCAGCAGCTTGGGCAGGGGCACTGAAGCTTTCTTT,CASSLGRGTEAFF
TRBV7-6,TRBD1,few,TRBJ2-2,TGTGCCAGCAGCATACTACAGGGGACCGGGGAGCTGTTTTTT,CASSILQGTGELFF
TRBV20-1,.,few,TRBJ2-2,TGCAGTGCCGAGTTGACAGTGGGCTCTGGGAACACCGGGGAGCTGTTTTTT,CSAELTVGSGNTGELFF
TRBV28,.,.,TRBJ2-7,TGTGCCAGCAGTCTGGACGGGTCCCTCTACGAGCAGTACTTC,CASSLDGSLYEQYF
TRBV18,.,few,TRBJ2-3,TGTGCCAGCTCACAGGAGACAGGGCGGGGTCCGCAGTATTTT,CASSQETGRGPQYF
TRBV27,.,few,TRBJ2-5,TGTGCCAGCAGTTTAAAGGTACAAGAGACCCAGTACTTC,CASSLKVQETQYF
TRBV5-1,.,.,TRBJ2-2,TGCGCCAGCAATCCAACGGACACGAACACCGGGGAGCTGTTTTTT,CASNPTDTNTGELFF
TRBV10-3,.,few,TRBJ1-1,TGTGCCATCGGGGGCGGCAGCGTGAACACTGAAGCTTTCTTT,CAIGGGSVNTEAFF
TRBV7-3,TRBD2,few,TRBJ2-3,TGTGCCAGCAGCTTACGCGGGGGGGGTTGGTCAGATACGCAGTATTTT,CASSLRGGGWSDTQYF
TRBV12-3/TRBV12-4,.,.,TRBJ2-5,TGTGCCAGCAGTTTATACGCGGGGGCGGGGGAGACCCAGTACTTC,CASSLYAGAGETQYF
TRBV10-3,.,few,TRBJ2-5,TGTGCCATCAGTGACCCCAGGGTTTTCCAAGAGACCCAGTACTTC,CAISDPRVFQETQYF
TRBV19,.,few,TRBJ2-3,TGTGCCAGTAGTATCCAGGGAATCACAGATACGCAGTATTTT,CASSIQGITDTQYF
TRBV4-2,TRBD2,many,TRBJ2-5,TGTGCCAGCAGCCAGACGACTAGCGGGAGAGGGGAGACCCAGTACTTC,CASSQTTSGRGETQYF
TRBV6-1,TRBD2,many,TRBJ2-3,TGTGCCAGTCTGCGGGGGGGGCAGACAGATACGCAGTATTTT,CASLRGGQTDTQYF
TRBV20-1,.,few,TRBJ2-2,TGCAGTGCTAGAAAGCGTGGCTGGCTAACGGCCGGGGAGCTGTTTTTT,CSARKRGWLTAGELFF
TRBV5-6,.,many,TRBJ2-2,TGTGCCAGCAGCTTCAGGCGAAGACATACGAACACCGGGGAGCTGTTTTTT,CASSFRRRHTNTGELFF
TRBV7-2,TRBD1,few,TRBJ2-1,TGTGCCAGCAGCTTAGGCGGGACAGGGGGCGGTGAGCAGTTCTTC,CASSLGGTGGGEQFF
TRBV15,.,.,TRBJ1-2,TGTGCCACCAGGGGTCCCAACGAGGTCTATGGCTACACCTTC,CATRGPNEVYGYTF
TRBV18,TRBD1,.,TRBJ2-5,TGTGCCAGCTCACTCTCGGGACAGGAGGCGGAGACCCAGTACTTC,CASSLSGQEAETQYF